The following is a TCR beta chain sequence with its context. The antigen is not known. Participants had chemo-refractory metastatic non-small-cell lung cancer and were treated with focal radiation plus ipilimumab CTLA-4 blockade. The source of the sample is a study of radiotherapy plus CTLA-4 blockade in lung cancer. Study-level information: Objective responses occurred in about 18% of patients; 25% to 35% had disease control. General observations from the study: In blood, after radiotherapy plus ipilimumab, tumor-derived TCR clones expanded.

Produced via immunoSEQ multiplex PCR; TCRdb's table is partial and in-frame only. The sample lists 120,000 or so clones, about four fifths occurring once. CDR3 length equals 17 residues. Germline V gene data show CDR1 as MGHRA and CDR2 as YSYEKL. V lost 2 bases and J lost 5; bases outside the gene matches: 13. The source is a human donor with non-small cell lung cancer who had a partial response to radiotherapy plus ipilimumab. Sequenced material: peripheral blood, taken from a patient treated with radiotherapy plus ipilimumab. The chain recombines TRBV4-1 with TRBJ1-1, with TRBD1 matching 8 bases. In DNA, the CDR3 is TGCGCCAGCAGCCAACCCGCGGGGGCAGGGGGCGAAACTGAAGCTTTCTTT. The encoded protein is CASSQPAGAGGETEAFF.